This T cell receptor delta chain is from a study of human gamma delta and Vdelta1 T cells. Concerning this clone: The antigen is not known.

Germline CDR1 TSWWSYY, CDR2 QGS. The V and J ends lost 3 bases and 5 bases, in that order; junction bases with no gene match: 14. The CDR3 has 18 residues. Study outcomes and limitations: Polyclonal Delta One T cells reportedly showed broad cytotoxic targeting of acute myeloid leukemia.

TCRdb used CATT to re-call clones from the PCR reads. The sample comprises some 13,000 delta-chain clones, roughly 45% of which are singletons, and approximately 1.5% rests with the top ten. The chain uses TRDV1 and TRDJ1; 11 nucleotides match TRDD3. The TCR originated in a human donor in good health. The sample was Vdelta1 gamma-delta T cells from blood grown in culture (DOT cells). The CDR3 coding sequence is TGTGCTCTTGGGGAGTGCCCTCTTACTGGGGGATATTCAGATAAACTCATCTTT. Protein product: CALGECPLTGGYSDKLIF.